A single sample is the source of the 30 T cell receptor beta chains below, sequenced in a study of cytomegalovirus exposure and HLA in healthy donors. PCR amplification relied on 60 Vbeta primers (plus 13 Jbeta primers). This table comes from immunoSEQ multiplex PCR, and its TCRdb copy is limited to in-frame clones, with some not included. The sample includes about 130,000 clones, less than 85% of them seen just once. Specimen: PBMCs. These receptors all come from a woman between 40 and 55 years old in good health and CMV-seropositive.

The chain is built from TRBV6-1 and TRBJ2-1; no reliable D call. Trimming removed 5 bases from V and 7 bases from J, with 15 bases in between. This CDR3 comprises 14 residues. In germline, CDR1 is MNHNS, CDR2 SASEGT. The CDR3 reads CASSPLGPENEQFF. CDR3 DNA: TGTGCCAGCAGTCCGCTGGGCCCGGAAAATGAGCAGTTCTTC.

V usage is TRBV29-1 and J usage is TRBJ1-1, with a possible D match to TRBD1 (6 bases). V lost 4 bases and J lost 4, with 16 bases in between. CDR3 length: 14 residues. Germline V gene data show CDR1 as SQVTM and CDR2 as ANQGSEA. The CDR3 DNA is TGCAGCGTTGTATACAGGGATTTGGGCACTGAAGCTTTCTTT. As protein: CSVVYRDLGTEAFF.

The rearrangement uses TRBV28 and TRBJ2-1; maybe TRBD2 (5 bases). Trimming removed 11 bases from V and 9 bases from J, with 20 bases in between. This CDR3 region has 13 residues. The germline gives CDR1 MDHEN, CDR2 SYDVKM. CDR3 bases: TGTGCCCACCGGGCTCCGGCGGCGGGTGAGCAGTTCTTC. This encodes CAHRAPAAGEQFF.

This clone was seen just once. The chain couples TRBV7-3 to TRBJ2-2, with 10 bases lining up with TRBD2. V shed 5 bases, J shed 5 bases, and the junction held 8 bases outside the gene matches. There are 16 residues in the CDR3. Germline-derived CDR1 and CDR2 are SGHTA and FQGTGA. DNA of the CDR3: TGTGCCAGCAGCACCAGCGGGAGGGTCCAAACCGGGGAGCTGTTTTTT. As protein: CASSTSGRVQTGELFF.

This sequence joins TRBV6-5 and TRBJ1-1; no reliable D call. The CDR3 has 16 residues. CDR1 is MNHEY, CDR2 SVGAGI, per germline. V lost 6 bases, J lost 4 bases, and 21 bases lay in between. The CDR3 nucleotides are TGTGCCAGCAGCTACGAGGGCGGGGTAGAGAGCACTGAAGCTTTCTTT. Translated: CASSYEGGVESTEAFF.

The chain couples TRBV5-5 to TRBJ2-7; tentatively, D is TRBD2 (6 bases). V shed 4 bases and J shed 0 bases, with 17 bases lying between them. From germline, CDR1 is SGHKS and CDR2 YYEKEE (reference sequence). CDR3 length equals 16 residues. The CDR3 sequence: CASSQDGGVPSYEQYF. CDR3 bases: TGTGCCAGCAGCCAAGATGGCGGGGTTCCCTCCTACGAGCAGTACTTC.

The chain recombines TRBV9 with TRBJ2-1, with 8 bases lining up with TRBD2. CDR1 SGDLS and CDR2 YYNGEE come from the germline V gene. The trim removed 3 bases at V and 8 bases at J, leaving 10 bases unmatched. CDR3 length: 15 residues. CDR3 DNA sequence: TGTGCCAGCAGCGCTATAGCGGGGAGTAGTGATGAGCAGTTCTTC. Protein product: CASSAIAGSSDEQFF.

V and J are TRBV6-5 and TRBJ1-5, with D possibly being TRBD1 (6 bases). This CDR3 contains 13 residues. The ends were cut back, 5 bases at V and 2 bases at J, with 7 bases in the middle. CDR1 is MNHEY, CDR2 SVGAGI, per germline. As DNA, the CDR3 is TGTGCCAGCAGTCGACAGGGCAATCAGCCCCAGCATTTT. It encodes CASSRQGNQPQHF.

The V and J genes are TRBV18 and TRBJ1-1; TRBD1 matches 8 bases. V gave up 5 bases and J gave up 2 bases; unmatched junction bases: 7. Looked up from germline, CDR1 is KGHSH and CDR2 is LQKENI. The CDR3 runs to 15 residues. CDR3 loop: CASSSGQGANTEAFF. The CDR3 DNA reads TGTGCCAGCTCATCTGGGCAGGGGGCCAACACTGAAGCTTTCTTT. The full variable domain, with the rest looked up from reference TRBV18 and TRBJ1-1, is NAGVMQNPRHLVRRRGQEARLRCSPMKGHSHVYWYRQLPEEGLKFMVYLQKENIIDESGMPKERFSAEFPKEGPSILRIQQVVRGDSAAYFCASSSGQGANTEAFFGQGTRLTVV.

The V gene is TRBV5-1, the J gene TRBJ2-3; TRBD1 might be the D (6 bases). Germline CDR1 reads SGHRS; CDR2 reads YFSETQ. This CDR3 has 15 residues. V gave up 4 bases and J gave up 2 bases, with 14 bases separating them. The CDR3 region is CASSPQRTVTDTQYF. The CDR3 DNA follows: TGCGCCAGCAGCCCCCAGCGGACAGTCACAGATACGCAGTATTTT.

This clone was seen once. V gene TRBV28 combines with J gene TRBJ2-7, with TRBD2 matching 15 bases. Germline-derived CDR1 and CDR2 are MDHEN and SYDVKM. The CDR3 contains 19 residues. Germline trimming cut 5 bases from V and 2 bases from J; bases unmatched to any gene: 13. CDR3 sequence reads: CASSPHPGLAGGYPYEQYF. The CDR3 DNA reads TGTGCCAGCAGTCCACATCCGGGACTAGCGGGAGGTTACCCCTACGAGCAGTACTTC. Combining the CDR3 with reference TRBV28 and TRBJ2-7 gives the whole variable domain DVKVTQSSRYLVKRTGEKVFLECVQDMDHENMFWYRQDPGLGLRLIYFSYDVKMKEKGDIPEGYSVSREKKERFSLILESASTNQTSMYLCASSPHPGLAGGYPYEQYFGPGTRLTVT.

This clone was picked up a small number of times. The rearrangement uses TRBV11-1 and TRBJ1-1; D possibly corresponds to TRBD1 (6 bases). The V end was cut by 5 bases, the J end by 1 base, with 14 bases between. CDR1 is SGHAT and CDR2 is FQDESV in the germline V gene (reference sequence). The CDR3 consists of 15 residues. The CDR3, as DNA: TGTGCCAGCAGCCCCCGGGACACGACGAACACTGAAGCTTTCTTT. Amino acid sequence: CASSPRDTTNTEAFF. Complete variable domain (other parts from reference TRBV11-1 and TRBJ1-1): EAEVAQSPRYKITEKSQAVAFWCDPISGHATLYWYRQILGQGPELLVQFQDESVVDDSQLPKDRFSAERLKGVDSTLKIQPAELGDSAMYLCASSPRDTTNTEAFFGQGTRLTVV.

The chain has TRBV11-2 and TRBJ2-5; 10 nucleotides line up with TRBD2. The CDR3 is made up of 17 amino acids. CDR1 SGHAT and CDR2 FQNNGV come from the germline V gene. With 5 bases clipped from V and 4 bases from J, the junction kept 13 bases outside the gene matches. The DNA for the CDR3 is TGTGCCAGCAGCACCCCCCGGCTAGCGGGAGTATCAGAGACCCAGTACTTC. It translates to CASSTPRLAGVSETQYF.

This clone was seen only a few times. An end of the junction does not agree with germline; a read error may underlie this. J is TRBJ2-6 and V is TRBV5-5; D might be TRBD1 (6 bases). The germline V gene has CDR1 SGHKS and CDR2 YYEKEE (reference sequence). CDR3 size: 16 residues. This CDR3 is CASSQEQGTGANVLTF. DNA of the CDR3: TGCGCCAGCAGCCAAGAACAGGGCACTGGGGCCAACGTCCTGACTTTC. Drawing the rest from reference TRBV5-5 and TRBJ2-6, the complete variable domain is DAGVTQSPTHLIKTRGQQVTLRCSPISGHKSVSWYQQVLGQGPQFIFQYYEKEERGRGNFPDRFSARQFPNYSSELNVNALLLGDSALYLCASSQEQGTGANVLTFGAGSRLTVL.

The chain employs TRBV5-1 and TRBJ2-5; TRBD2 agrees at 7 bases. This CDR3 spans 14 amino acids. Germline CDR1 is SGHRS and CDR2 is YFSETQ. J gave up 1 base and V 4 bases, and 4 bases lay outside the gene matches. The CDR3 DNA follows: TGCGCCAGCAGCCGACTAGCAAGCCAAGAGACCCAGTACTTC. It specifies CASSRLASQETQYF.

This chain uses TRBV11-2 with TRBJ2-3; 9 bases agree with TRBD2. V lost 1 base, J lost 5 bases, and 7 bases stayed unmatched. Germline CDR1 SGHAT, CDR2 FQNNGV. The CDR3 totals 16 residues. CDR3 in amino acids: CASSLGVAGVIDTQYF. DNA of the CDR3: TGTGCCAGCAGCTTAGGGGTAGCGGGAGTGATAGATACGCAGTATTTT.

The CDR3 DNA sequence: TGTGCCAGCAGCTTAAGGCACACGGGTAACACTGAAGCTTTCTTT. Amino acids: CASSLRHTGNTEAFF. V and J are TRBV7-2 and TRBJ1-1; D call uncertain. The germline V and J ends were trimmed by 2 bases and 2 bases, with 12 bases remaining between them. Germline V gene sequence: CDR1 SGHTA, CDR2 FQGNSA. The length of the CDR3 is 15 residues. Looking up the rest from reference TRBV7-2 and TRBJ1-1 gives the full variable domain: GAGVSQSPSNKVTEKGKDVELRCDPISGHTALYWYRQSLGQGLEFLIYFQGNSAPDKSGLPSDRFSAERTGGSVSTLTIQRTQQEDSAVYLCASSLRHTGNTEAFFGQGTRLTVV.

The CDR3 loop is CASSLDRGNSPLHF. The CDR3 nucleotides read TGTGCCAGCTCACTTGACAGGGGTAATTCACCCCTCCACTTT. This rearrangement joins TRBV18 to TRBJ1-6, with 8 bases lining up with TRBD1. This CDR3 comprises 14 residues. V was clipped by 4 bases and J by 6 bases; unmatched bases: 2. From germline, CDR1 is KGHSH and CDR2 LQKENI.

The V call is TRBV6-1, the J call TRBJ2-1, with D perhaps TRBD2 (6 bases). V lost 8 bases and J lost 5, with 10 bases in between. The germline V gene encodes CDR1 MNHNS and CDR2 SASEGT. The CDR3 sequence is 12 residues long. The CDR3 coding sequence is TGTGCCAGCGAGCGGGTTAACAATGAGCAGTTCTTC. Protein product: CASERVNNEQFF.

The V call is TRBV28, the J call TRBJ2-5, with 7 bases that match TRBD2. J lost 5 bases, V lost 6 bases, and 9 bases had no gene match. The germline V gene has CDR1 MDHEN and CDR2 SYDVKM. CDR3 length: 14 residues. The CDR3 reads CASRMSAGVETQYF. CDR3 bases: TGTGCCAGCAGAATGTCGGCGGGAGTGGAGACCCAGTACTTC. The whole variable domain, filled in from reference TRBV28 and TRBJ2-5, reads DVKVTQSSRYLVKRTGEKVFLECVQDMDHENMFWYRQDPGLGLRLIYFSYDVKMKEKGDIPEGYSVSREKKERFSLILESASTNQTSMYLCASRMSAGVETQYFGPGTRLLVL.

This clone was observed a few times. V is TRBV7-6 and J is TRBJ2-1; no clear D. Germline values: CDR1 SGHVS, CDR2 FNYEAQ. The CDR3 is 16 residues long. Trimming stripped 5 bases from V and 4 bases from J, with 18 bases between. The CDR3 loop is CASSPLAFDKYNEQFF. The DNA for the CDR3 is TGTGCCAGCAGCCCCCTGGCCTTTGACAAGTACAATGAGCAGTTCTTC.

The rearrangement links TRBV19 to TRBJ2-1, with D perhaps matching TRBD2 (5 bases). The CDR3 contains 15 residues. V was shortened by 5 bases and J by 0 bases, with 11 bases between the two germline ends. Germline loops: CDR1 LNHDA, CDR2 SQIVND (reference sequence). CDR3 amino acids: CASSSRTLSYNEQFF. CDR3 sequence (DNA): TGTGCCAGTAGTTCGAGGACTCTCTCCTACAATGAGCAGTTCTTC.

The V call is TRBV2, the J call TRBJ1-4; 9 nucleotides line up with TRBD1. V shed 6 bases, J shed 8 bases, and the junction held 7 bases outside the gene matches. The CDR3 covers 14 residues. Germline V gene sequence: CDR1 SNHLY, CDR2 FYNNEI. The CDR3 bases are TGTGCCAGCAGGCCGGGACAGGGAGGAGAAAAACTGTTTTTT. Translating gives CASRPGQGGEKLFF. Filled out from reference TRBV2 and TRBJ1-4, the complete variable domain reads EPEVTQTPSHQVTQMGQEVILRCVPISNHLYFYWYRQILGQKVEFLVSFYNNEISEKSEIFDDQFSVERPDGSNFTLKIRSTKLEDSAMYFCASRPGQGGEKLFFGSGTQLSVL.

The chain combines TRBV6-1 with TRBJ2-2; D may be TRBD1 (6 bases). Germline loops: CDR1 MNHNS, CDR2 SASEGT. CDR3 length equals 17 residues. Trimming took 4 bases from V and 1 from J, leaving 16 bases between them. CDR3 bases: TGTGCCAGCAGTGCAATATCAACAGGGTTGAACACCGGGGAGCTGTTTTTT. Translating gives CASSAISTGLNTGELFF.

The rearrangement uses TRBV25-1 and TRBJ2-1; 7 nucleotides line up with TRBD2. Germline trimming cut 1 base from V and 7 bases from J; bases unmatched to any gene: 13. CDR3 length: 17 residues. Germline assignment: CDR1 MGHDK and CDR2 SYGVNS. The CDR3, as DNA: TGTGCCAGCAGTGAATCGGGAGGCTCAAGCAAGGGGAATGAGCAGTTCTTC. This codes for CASSESGGSSKGNEQFF.

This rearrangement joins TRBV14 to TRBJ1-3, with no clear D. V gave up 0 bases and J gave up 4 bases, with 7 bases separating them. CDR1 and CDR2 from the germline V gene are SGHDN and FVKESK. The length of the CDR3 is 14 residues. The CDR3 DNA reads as TGTGCCAGCAGCCAAGATCGCAGGGGAAACACCATATATTTT. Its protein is CASSQDRRGNTIYF.

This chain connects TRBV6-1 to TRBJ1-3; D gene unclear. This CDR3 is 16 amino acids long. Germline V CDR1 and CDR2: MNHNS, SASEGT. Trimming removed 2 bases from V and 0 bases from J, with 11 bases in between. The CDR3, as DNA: TGTGCCAGCAGTGAAAAGGTCGGGTCCTCTGGAAACACCATATATTTT. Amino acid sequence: CASSEKVGSSGNTIYF.

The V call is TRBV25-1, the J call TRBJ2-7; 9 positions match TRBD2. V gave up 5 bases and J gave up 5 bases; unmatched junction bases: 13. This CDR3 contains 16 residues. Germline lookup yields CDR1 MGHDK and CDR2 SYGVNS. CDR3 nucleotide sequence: TGTGCCAGCAGTTCCCACTCTAGCGGGGCGGGCCACGAGCAGTACTTC. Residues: CASSSHSSGAGHEQYF.

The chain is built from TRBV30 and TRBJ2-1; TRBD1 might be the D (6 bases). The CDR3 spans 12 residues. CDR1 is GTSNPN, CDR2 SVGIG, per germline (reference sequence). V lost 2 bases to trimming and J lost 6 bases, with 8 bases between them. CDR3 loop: CAWSSGANEQFF. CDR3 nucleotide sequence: TGTGCCTGGAGTTCAGGGGCCAATGAGCAGTTCTTC.

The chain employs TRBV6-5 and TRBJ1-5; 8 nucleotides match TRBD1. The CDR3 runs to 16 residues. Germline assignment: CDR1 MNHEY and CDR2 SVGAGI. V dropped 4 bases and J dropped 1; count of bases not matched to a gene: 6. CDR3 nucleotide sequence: TGTGCCAGCAGTTCGGCAGGGGGCAAGAGCAATCAGCCCCAGCATTTT. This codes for CASSSAGGKSNQPQHF.